A selection of T cell receptor beta chains follows, all from one sample in a study of T cell changes during pregnancy in multiple sclerosis. Sequenced by immunoSEQ multiplex PCR; TCRdb stores in-frame clones only, minus some. The sample has 30,000 to 45,000 clones, approximately 88% seen once. Sequenced here: CD4+ T cells from peripheral blood mononuclear cells, sampled before pregnancy. The receptors shown here come from a female donor with multiple sclerosis, enrolled in a pregnancy study. CDR3s include the opening cysteine and the closing phenylalanine or tryptophan. Fields, in order: D gene, clone size, J gene, V gene, CDR3 protein, CDR3 DNA. D genes are given only for firm matches. Clone sizes are given selectively: once, few, many, or a class where the clone is expanded.

d_call: TRBD1
clone_size: few
j_call: TRBJ1-1
v_call: TRBV10-3
cdr3_aa: CAISEKQGGNTEAFF
cdr3_nt: TGTGCCATCAGTGAAAAACAGGGGGGGAACACTGAAGCTTTCTTT

d_call: TRBD1
clone_size: NA
j_call: TRBJ2-2
v_call: TRBV4-1
cdr3_aa: CASSQGTGGNAGELFF
cdr3_nt: TGCGCCAGCAGCCAAGGGACAGGGGGTAATGCCGGGGAGCTGTTTTTT

d_call: NA
clone_size: NA
j_call: TRBJ1-3
v_call: TRBV5-1
cdr3_aa: CASSSFSGNTIYF
cdr3_nt: TGCGCCAGCAGCTCTTTCTCTGGAAACACCATATATTTT

d_call: TRBD2
clone_size: NA
j_call: TRBJ2-1
v_call: TRBV7-2
cdr3_aa: CASSLALGSSGRNEQFF
cdr3_nt: TGTGCCAGCAGCTTAGCGCTTGGGAGTAGCGGGAGGAATGAGCAGTTCTTC

d_call: TRBD1
clone_size: NA
j_call: TRBJ2-3
v_call: TRBV28
cdr3_aa: CASSSGQFTDTQYF
cdr3_nt: TGTGCCAGCAGTTCGGGACAGTTCACAGATACGCAGTATTTT

d_call: TRBD2
clone_size: once
j_call: TRBJ2-5
v_call: TRBV29-1
cdr3_aa: CSVTSGQETQYF
cdr3_nt: TGCAGCGTGACTAGCGGGCAAGAGACCCAGTACTTC

d_call: TRBD2
clone_size: NA
j_call: TRBJ2-3
v_call: TRBV7-9
cdr3_aa: CASSRGLDRDTQYF
cdr3_nt: TGTGCCAGCAGCCGCGGACTAGATCGGGATACGCAGTATTTT

d_call: NA
clone_size: medium-sized
j_call: TRBJ1-5
v_call: TRBV6-5
cdr3_aa: CASSYDGGSNQPQHF
cdr3_nt: TGTGCCAGCAGTTACGACGGGGGGAGCAATCAGCCCCAGCATTTT

d_call: TRBD2
clone_size: NA
j_call: TRBJ2-5
v_call: TRBV6-1
cdr3_aa: CASSELAGGPETQYF
cdr3_nt: TGTGCCAGCAGTGAACTAGCGGGAGGGCCGGAGACCCAGTACTTC

d_call: TRBD1
clone_size: once
j_call: TRBJ2-5
v_call: TRBV7-3
cdr3_aa: CASSLGTGVETQYF
cdr3_nt: TGTGCCAGCAGCTTAGGGACAGGGGTAGAGACCCAGTACTTC

d_call: TRBD1
clone_size: NA
j_call: TRBJ1-2
v_call: TRBV5-1
cdr3_aa: CASSLEGQVYGYTF
cdr3_nt: TGCGCCAGCAGCTTGGAGGGACAGGTCTATGGCTACACCTTC

d_call: TRBD2
clone_size: once
j_call: TRBJ2-1
v_call: TRBV28
cdr3_aa: CASSPGLFEFF
cdr3_nt: TGTGCCAGCAGTCCGGGACTATTCGAGTTCTTC

d_call: NA
clone_size: NA
j_call: TRBJ1-2
v_call: TRBV6-6
cdr3_aa: CAGERGGGDGYTF
cdr3_nt: TGTGCCGGTGAAAGGGGGGGAGGGGATGGCTACACCTTC

d_call: NA
clone_size: many
j_call: TRBJ1-2
v_call: TRBV4-3
cdr3_aa: CASSQDRGGSVGGYTF
cdr3_nt: TGCGCCAGCAGCCAAGATCGGGGGGGCTCCGTAGGCGGCTACACCTTC

d_call: TRBD2
clone_size: NA
j_call: TRBJ2-1
v_call: TRBV9
cdr3_aa: CASSVADGRPVPNEQFF
cdr3_nt: TGTGCCAGCAGCGTAGCTGACGGGAGGCCTGTTCCTAATGAGCAGTTCTTC

d_call: TRBD2
clone_size: NA
j_call: TRBJ2-3
v_call: TRBV7-2
cdr3_aa: CASSLDYSGADTQYF
cdr3_nt: TGTGCCAGCAGCTTGGATTATAGCGGGGCAGATACGCAGTATTTT

d_call: TRBD1
clone_size: NA
j_call: TRBJ1-1
v_call: TRBV27
cdr3_aa: CASSSYRNNRGATEAFF
cdr3_nt: TGTGCCAGCAGCTCATACCGGAATAACAGGGGGGCCACTGAAGCTTTCTTT

d_call: NA
clone_size: NA
j_call: TRBJ1-1
v_call: TRBV18
cdr3_aa: CASSPRSDTEAFF
cdr3_nt: TGTGCCAGCTCACCACGTTCGGACACTGAAGCTTTCTTT

d_call: TRBD2
clone_size: once
j_call: TRBJ2-5
v_call: TRBV10-3
cdr3_aa: CAISESASGRVQETQYF
cdr3_nt: TGTGCCATCAGTGAGTCCGCTAGCGGGAGGGTACAAGAGACCCAGTACTTC

d_call: NA
clone_size: NA
j_call: TRBJ2-1
v_call: TRBV5-6
cdr3_aa: CASSLVALGLKNEQFF
cdr3_nt: TGTGCCAGCAGCTTGGTCGCTCTGGGCCTGAAGAATGAGCAGTTCTTC

d_call: TRBD2
clone_size: NA
j_call: TRBJ2-1
v_call: TRBV7-2
cdr3_aa: CASSFGLAAYNEQFF
cdr3_nt: TGTGCCAGCAGCTTTGGACTAGCGGCCTACAATGAGCAGTTCTTC

d_call: TRBD2
clone_size: NA
j_call: TRBJ2-3
v_call: TRBV28
cdr3_aa: CASSFRLAGGSTDTQYF
cdr3_nt: TGTGCCAGCAGTTTTCGGCTAGCGGGAGGGAGCACAGATACGCAGTATTTT